The clone carrying this TCR beta chain was seen at least ten times. Its specificity is not known. This CDR3 comprises 16 residues. Per germline, CDR1 LGHNT and CDR2 FRNRAP. Trimming took 5 bases from V and 2 from J, leaving 13 bases between them. This record belongs to a study of T cells in Graves' hyperthyroidism and ophthalmopathy. Study context: Peripheral blood was secured at the point of initial diagnosis, before any treatment.

The source material, RNA transcripts, was used to amplify TCR beta CDR3 regions. First-round RT-PCR with HTBI primers amplified the TCR CDR3 region. One entry per CDR3 protein results from TCRdb running MiXCR on the multiplex PCR reads. The sample yields around 56,000 distinct CDR3 sequences, approximately 57% seen once. Study-level findings and limits: Most thyroid-expanded clonotypes above 0.001 were also found in blood. Ophthalmopathy was model-predicted a median roughly 6.3 months pre-onset.

Sequencing input: blood. This sequence was found in a woman aged 55-75 years with Graves' ophthalmopathy. V usage is TRBV12-5 and J usage is TRBJ2-6; D might be TRBD2 (6 bases). CDR3 region: CASGPRWGAGANVLTF. The CDR3 region has the DNA TGTGCTAGTGGTCCCCGTTGGGGGGCTGGGGCCAACGTCCTGACTTTC.